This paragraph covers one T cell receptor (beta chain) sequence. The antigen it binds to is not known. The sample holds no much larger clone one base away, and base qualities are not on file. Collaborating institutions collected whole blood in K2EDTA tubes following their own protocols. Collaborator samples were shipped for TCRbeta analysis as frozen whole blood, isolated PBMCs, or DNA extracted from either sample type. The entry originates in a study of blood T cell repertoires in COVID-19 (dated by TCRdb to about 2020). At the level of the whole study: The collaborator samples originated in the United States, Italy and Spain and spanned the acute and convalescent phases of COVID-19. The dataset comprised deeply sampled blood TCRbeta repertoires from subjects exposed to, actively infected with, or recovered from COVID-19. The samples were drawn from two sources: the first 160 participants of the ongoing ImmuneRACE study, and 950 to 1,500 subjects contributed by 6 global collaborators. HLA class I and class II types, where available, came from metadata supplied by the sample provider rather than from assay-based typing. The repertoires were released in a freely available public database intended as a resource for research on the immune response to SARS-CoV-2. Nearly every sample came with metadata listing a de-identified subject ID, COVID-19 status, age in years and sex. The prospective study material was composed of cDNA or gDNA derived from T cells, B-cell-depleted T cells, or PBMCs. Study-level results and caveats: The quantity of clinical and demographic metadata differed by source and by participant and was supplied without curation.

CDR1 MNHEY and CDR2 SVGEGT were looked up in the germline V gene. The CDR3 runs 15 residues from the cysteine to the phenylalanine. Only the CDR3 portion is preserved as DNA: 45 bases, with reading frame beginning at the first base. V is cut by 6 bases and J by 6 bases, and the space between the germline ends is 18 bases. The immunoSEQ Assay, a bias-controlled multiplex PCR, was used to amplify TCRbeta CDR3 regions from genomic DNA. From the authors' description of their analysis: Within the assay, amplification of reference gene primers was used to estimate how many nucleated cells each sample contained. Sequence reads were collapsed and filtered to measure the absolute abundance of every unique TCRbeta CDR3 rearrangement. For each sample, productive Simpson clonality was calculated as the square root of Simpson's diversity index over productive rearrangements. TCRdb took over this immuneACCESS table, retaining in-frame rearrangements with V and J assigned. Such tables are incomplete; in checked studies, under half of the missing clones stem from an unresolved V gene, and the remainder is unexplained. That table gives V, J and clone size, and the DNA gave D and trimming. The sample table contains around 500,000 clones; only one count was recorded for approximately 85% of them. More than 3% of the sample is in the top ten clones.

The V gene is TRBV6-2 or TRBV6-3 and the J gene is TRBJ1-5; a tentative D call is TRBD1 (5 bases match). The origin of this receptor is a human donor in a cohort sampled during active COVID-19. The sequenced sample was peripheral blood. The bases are TGTGCCAGCAGCCACGGGGGGTCTCCCGGTCAGCCCCAGCATTTT. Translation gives CASSHGGSPGQPQHF.